Here is one T cell receptor (beta chain) with its context. Its matching antigen is unknown. Stated time point: week 35, safety follow-up. Topical imiquimod was applied with each vaccine dose, which held 300 ug of mutant IDH1 20-mer peptide. The data stem from a study of a mutant IDH1 vaccine in newly diagnosed glioma. Study-wide background: The start of vaccination came 4-6 weeks after radiotherapy alone, or with temozolomide cycles. Prior therapy was radiotherapy, temozolomide, or both; most received both. Visit timing is recorded as week 35 for V12 and week 47 for V13. Study results and limitations: With respect to changes in top peripheral T cell clonotypes, pseudoprogression seemed unrelated.

V was trimmed by 4 bases and J by 5 bases, leaving 12 bases between them. There are 13 residues in the CDR3. Germline loops: CDR1 SGHVS, CDR2 FQNEAQ. Using immunoSEQ multiplex PCR, the repertoire was profiled, and TCRdb retains in-frame clones only, with some absent. The sample carries about 42,000 clones, 83% recorded once. The gene calls are TRBV7-8 and TRBJ2-7, with D perhaps matching TRBD1 or TRBD2 (5 bases each). The sequence came from a woman aged 50 to 60 with glioma. Sequencing was performed on PBMCs, taken from a glioma patient whose treatment included an IDH1 peptide vaccine. CDR3 bases: TGTGCCAGCAGCTGGGGACGGAAGCACGAGCAGTACTTC. Protein product: CASSWGRKHEQYF.